Each of the 10 T cell receptor beta chains below was sequenced from the same sample in a study of blood T cell repertoires in COVID-19. Assay used: immunoSEQ multiplex PCR; TCRdb lists only in-frame clones, some missing. The table records about 300,000 clones, roughly nine tenths of them present only once. The source material was PBMCs or T cells enriched from blood (not recorded which). All receptors derive from a woman younger than 45 who had recovered from COVID-19.

This chain links TRBV5-1 with TRBJ2-5, with TRBD2 matching over 15 bases. The CDR3 has 16 residues. CDR1 and CDR2 from the germline V gene are SGHRS and YFSETQ. The V gene end was trimmed by 4 bases and the J gene end by 1 base; junction bases not matched to a gene: 2. CDR3 in amino acids: CASSKGLAGGQETQYF. CDR3 DNA sequence: TGCGCCAGCAGCAAGGGACTAGCGGGGGGCCAAGAGACCCAGTACTTC.

The V call is TRBV7-8, the J call TRBJ1-5; D is perhaps TRBD1 (5 bases). CDR3 length: 14 amino acids. Germline V CDR1 and CDR2: SGHVS, FQNEAQ. V lost 1 base, J lost 1 base, and 5 bases lay in between. The CDR3 region has the DNA TGTGCCAGCAGCTTAGAGGGGAGCAATCAGCCCCAGCATTTT. Translated: CASSLEGSNQPQHF.

A single count supports this clone. This chain joins TRBV14 and TRBJ1-1, with 10 bases aligning to TRBD1. CDR3 length: 18 residues. Germline-derived CDR1 and CDR2 are SGHDN and FVKESK. With V trimmed by 0 bases and J by 7 bases, 14 bases remained unmatched. CDR3 amino acids: CASSQDRFLDRGFGEAFF. The CDR3 nucleotides read TGTGCCAGCAGCCAAGATAGGTTTTTGGACAGGGGGTTCGGTGAAGCTTTCTTT.

V usage is TRBV7-2 and J usage is TRBJ1-2; 8 nucleotides match TRBD1. The CDR3 is 16 residues long. V was clipped by 5 bases and J by 3 bases; unmatched bases: 11. The V gene's germline CDR1 is SGHTA and CDR2 FQGNSA. The CDR3 nucleotides read TGTGCCAGCAGCCTCCCCGGACAGGGCGGGGACTATGGCTACACCTTC. It encodes CASSLPGQGGDYGYTF.

The chain combines TRBV3-1 (or the pseudogene TRBV3-2) with TRBJ2-5, with 7 bases aligning to TRBD1. V lost 0 bases, J lost 0 bases, and 7 bases stayed unmatched. Germline lookup yields CDR1 LGHDT and CDR2 YNNKEL (reference sequence). This CDR3 is built from 17 residues. The CDR3 DNA is TGTGCCAGCAGCCAAGAGACAGGGCGAACCCACCAAGAGACCCAGTACTTC. Its translation: CASSQETGRTHQETQYF.

The CDR3: CASTLRFGYTF. The CDR3 nucleotides are TGTGCCAGCACCCTTAGATTTGGCTACACCTTC. V usage is TRBV7-2 and J usage is TRBJ1-2, with D uncertain. From germline, CDR1 is SGHTA and CDR2 FQGNSA. CDR3 size: 11 residues. Trimming took off 7 bases at V and 7 bases at J, with 10 bases between the two ends.

The rearrangement links TRBV5-1 to TRBJ2-2, with D perhaps TRBD2 (6 bases). The CDR3 is made up of 12 amino acids. V was cut by 4 bases and J by 7 bases, with 8 bases left in between. Germline values: CDR1 SGHRS, CDR2 YFSETQ. CDR3 loop: CASSHGGGELFF. CDR3 in DNA: TGCGCCAGCAGCCACGGGGGCGGGGAGCTGTTTTTT. The variable domain in full, with the rest retrieved from reference TRBV5-1 and TRBJ2-2, is KAGVTQTPRYLIKTRGQQVTLSCSPISGHRSVSWYQQTPGQGLQFLFEYFSETQRNKGNFPGRFSGRQFSNSRSEMNVSTLELGDSALYLCASSHGGGELFFGEGSRLTVL.

The rearrangement links TRBV5-4 to TRBJ1-2; D is unclear. Looked up from germline, CDR1 is SGHNT and CDR2 is YYREEE (reference sequence). The germline V and J ends were trimmed by 4 bases and 0 bases, with 10 bases remaining between them. This CDR3 spans 14 amino acids. The CDR3 sequence is CASSQDTANYGYTF. CDR3 DNA: TGTGCCAGCAGCCAAGACACAGCTAACTATGGCTACACCTTC.

The chain has TRBV5-1 and TRBJ1-2; D gene unclear. Germline V gene lookup returns CDR1 SGHRS and CDR2 YFSETQ. This CDR3 comprises 14 residues. V gave up 0 bases and J gave up 4 bases, with 10 bases separating them. The CDR3 spells CASSLGNTLYGYTF. CDR3 nucleotide sequence: TGCGCCAGCAGCTTGGGCAACACGCTCTATGGCTACACCTTC. Full variable domain (outside the CDR3, taken from reference TRBV5-1 and TRBJ1-2): KAGVTQTPRYLIKTRGQQVTLSCSPISGHRSVSWYQQTPGQGLQFLFEYFSETQRNKGNFPGRFSGRQFSNSRSEMNVSTLELGDSALYLCASSLGNTLYGYTFGSGTRLTVV.

J is TRBJ2-3 and V is TRBV6-2 or TRBV6-3, with 9 bases matching TRBD2. V dropped 6 bases and J dropped 4; count of bases not matched to a gene: 17. The germline gives CDR1 MNHEY, CDR2 SVGEGT. The CDR3 spans 18 residues. The CDR3 spells CASSHTLRAGGVADTQYF. The DNA of the CDR3 is TGTGCCAGCAGCCACACCCTCCGCGCGGGGGGGGTGGCAGATACGCAGTATTTT.